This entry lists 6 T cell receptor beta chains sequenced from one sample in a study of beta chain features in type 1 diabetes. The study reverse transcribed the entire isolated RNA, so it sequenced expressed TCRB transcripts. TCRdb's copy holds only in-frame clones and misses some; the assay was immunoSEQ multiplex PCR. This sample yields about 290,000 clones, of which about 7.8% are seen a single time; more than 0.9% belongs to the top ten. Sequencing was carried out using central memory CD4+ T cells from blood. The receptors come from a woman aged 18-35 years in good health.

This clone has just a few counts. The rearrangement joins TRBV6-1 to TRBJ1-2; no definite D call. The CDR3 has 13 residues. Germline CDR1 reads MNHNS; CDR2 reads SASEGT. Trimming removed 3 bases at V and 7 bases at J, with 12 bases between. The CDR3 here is CASSDGDGVGYTF. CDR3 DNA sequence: TGTGCCAGCAGTGACGGAGACGGGGTTGGCTACACCTTC.

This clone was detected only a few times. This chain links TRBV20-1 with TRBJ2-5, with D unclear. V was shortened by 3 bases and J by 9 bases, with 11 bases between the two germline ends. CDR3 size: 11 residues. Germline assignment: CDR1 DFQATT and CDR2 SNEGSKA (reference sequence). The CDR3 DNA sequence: TGCAGTGCTAGCGGTCAGGCGGCCCAGTACTTC. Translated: CSASGQAAQYF.

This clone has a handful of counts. In nucleotides, the CDR3 is TGTGCCAGCAGTTCGGACAGGGGAGGCGATACGCAGTATTTT. Translated: CASSSDRGGDTQYF. The V and J genes are TRBV2 and TRBJ2-3, with 9 bases matching TRBD1. The germline CDR1 and CDR2 sequences are SNHLY and FYNNEI. The CDR3 is made up of 14 amino acids. Unmatched junction bases numbered 6, after V lost 5 bases and J lost 6 bases.

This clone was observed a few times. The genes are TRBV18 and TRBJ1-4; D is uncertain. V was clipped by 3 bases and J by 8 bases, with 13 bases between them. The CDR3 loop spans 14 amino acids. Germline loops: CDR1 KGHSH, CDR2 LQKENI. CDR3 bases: TGTGCCAGCTCACCCGCCTTGGGCCACGAAAAACTGTTTTTT. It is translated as CASSPALGHEKLFF.

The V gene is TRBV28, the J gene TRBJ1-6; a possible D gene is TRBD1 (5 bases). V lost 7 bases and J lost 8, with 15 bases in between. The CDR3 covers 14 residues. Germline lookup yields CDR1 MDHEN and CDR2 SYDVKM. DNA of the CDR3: TGTGCCAGCAAAGGATCGGGGGGAGATTCACCCCTCCACTTT. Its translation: CASKGSGGDSPLHF.

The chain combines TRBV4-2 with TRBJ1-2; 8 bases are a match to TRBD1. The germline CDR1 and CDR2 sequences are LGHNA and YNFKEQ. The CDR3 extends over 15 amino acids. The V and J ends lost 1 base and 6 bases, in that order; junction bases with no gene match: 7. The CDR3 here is CASSQGWDRRHGYTF. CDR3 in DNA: TGTGCCAGCAGCCAAGGCTGGGACAGGAGACATGGCTACACCTTC.